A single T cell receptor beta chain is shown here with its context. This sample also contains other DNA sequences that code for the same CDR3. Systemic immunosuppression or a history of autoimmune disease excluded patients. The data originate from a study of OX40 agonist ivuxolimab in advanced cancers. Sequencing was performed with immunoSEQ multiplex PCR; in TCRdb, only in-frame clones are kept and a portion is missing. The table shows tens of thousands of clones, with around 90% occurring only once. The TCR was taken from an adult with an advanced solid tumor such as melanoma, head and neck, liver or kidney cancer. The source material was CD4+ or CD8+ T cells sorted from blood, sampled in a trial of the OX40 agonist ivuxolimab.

Here the CDR3 reads CSVEELAGGPYNEQFF. The CDR3 DNA is TGCAGCGTTGAAGAGCTAGCGGGAGGCCCCTACAATGAGCAGTTCTTC. The rearrangement joins TRBV29-1 to TRBJ2-1; 11 nucleotides match TRBD2. CDR1 and CDR2 (germline): SQVTM, ANQGSEA. J lost 2 bases, V lost 0 bases, and 3 bases had no gene match. The length of the CDR3 is 16 residues.